This TCR beta chain originates from a study of cytomegalovirus exposure and HLA in healthy donors. To note about this clone: Its antigen is not identified.

Findings and limits, study-wide: Using a false discovery rate of 0.05, a later analysis showed that approximately 16,000 TCR beta sequences were associated with HLA alleles. In an earlier analysis, productive rearrangement rates for most beta V segments clustered near 87% or 30%. Among TCR sequences, most were rare, though some public TCRs appeared in many donors.

Primers included in the PCR were 60 Vbeta and 13 Jbeta primers. Method: immunoSEQ multiplex PCR; TCRdb's copy keeps in-frame clones and lacks some. The profile shows around 55,000 clones, over 65% of them singletons. Germline CDR1 SGHTA, CDR2 FQGNSA. V gave up 3 bases and J gave up 0 bases, with 8 bases separating them. The CDR3 length is 15 residues. The chain has TRBV7-2 and TRBJ2-2; weak D call: TRBD1 (6 bases). The sample was PBMCs. The source is a man aged 40-49 years in good health and CMV-seropositive. In DNA form, the CDR3 reads TGTGCCAGCAGCTTCACAGGGACGAACACCGGGGAGCTGTTTTTT. Protein product: CASSFTGTNTGELFF.